This is a list of T cell receptor beta chains from one sample in a study of blood T cells in healthy people across ages. TCRdb reprocessed the 5' RACE reads via MiXCR and lists one record per CDR3 protein. Of roughly 500,000 distinct CDR3 sequences listed, roughly a quarter are singletons. The specimen was blood. The source of these receptors is a woman in her 70s in good health. Both conserved end residues are part of each CDR3. The listing skips clone size in some rows; elsewhere it reads once, few, many or a size class.

clone size: few; V gene: TRBV5-6; J gene: TRBJ1-1; CDR3 protein: CASSLRPSEAFF
clone size: NA; V gene: TRBV7-2; J gene: TRBJ2-3; CDR3 protein: CASSLHLDTQYF
clone size: many; V gene: TRBV12-3/TRBV12-4; J gene: TRBJ2-5; CDR3 protein: CASSLLGGGETQYF
clone size: few; V gene: TRBV20-1; J gene: TRBJ2-5; CDR3 protein: CSARVRGGETQYF
clone size: NA; V gene: TRBV4-2; J gene: TRBJ2-7; CDR3 protein: CASSQDRGPQISGGGSYEQYF
clone size: few; V gene: TRBV27; J gene: TRBJ1-2; CDR3 protein: CASSRTRDRSNYGYTF
clone size: NA; V gene: TRBV5-6; J gene: TRBJ2-5; CDR3 protein: CASSSGQGYQETQYF
clone size: few; V gene: TRBV11-1; J gene: TRBJ1-2; CDR3 protein: CASSRLQDAAGYTF
clone size: many; V gene: TRBV5-1; J gene: TRBJ2-6; CDR3 protein: CASSSQGSGANVLTF
clone size: NA; V gene: TRBV4-2; J gene: TRBJ1-3; CDR3 protein: CASSQDRFRSNSGNTIYF
clone size: few; V gene: TRBV5-1; J gene: TRBJ2-5; CDR3 protein: CASTPQGTGVVETQYF
clone size: few; V gene: TRBV20-1; J gene: TRBJ1-1; CDR3 protein: CSAITGTQSLNTEAFF
clone size: few; V gene: TRBV7-9; J gene: TRBJ1-2; CDR3 protein: CASSSTVVGDYTF
clone size: few; V gene: TRBV24-1; J gene: TRBJ2-7; CDR3 protein: CATSVGSSYEQYF
clone size: NA; V gene: TRBV7-2; J gene: TRBJ2-2; CDR3 protein: CASSPSPRAGNTGELFF
clone size: NA; V gene: TRBV24-1; J gene: TRBJ2-5; CDR3 protein: CATSDSGTRETQHF
clone size: NA; V gene: TRBV20-1; J gene: TRBJ1-1; CDR3 protein: CSARGPGFEAFF
clone size: many; V gene: TRBV5-4; J gene: TRBJ1-6; CDR3 protein: CASSLVGGPLHF
clone size: few; V gene: TRBV20-1; J gene: NA; CDR3 protein: CSMTAGGREQFF
clone size: NA; V gene: TRBV12-3/TRBV12-4; J gene: TRBJ2-5; CDR3 protein: CASSLGHGTQYF
clone size: few; V gene: TRBV5-1; J gene: TRBJ2-5; CDR3 protein: CASYGTGGGQETQYF
clone size: NA; V gene: TRBV4-2; J gene: TRBJ2-2; CDR3 protein: CASSLLVTGELFF
clone size: NA; V gene: TRBV7-3; J gene: TRBJ2-1; CDR3 protein: CASSSGLAGGNNEQFF
clone size: NA; V gene: TRBV20-1; J gene: TRBJ1-2; CDR3 protein: CSARDNRGPWYGYTF
clone size: few; V gene: TRBV29-1; J gene: TRBJ2-5; CDR3 protein: CSVRDRTQYF
clone size: many; V gene: TRBV20-1; J gene: TRBJ1-2; CDR3 protein: CSAGREDYGYTF
clone size: NA; V gene: TRBV6-1; J gene: TRBJ1-1; CDR3 protein: CASSAWDRVGAFF